These 21 T cell receptor beta chains originate from one sample sequenced in a study of blood T cell repertoires in COVID-19. Using immunoSEQ multiplex PCR, the repertoire was profiled, and TCRdb retains in-frame clones only, with some absent. The sample consists of about 220,000 clones, about 87% of them appearing once. The sequenced sample was PBMCs or T cells enriched from blood (not recorded which). The receptors were gathered from a woman in her thirties who had recovered from COVID-19.

V gene TRBV19 combines with J gene TRBJ1-5; a weak D match, TRBD1 (5 bases). CDR3 length equals 17 residues. V was cut by 2 bases and J by 0 bases, with 14 bases left in between. Per the germline V gene, CDR1 is LNHDA and CDR2 is SQIVND (reference sequence). CDR3 nucleotide sequence: TGTGCCAGTAGTATAAGGGGCTCGGGGGTTAGCAATCAGCCCCAGCATTTT. Its protein is CASSIRGSGVSNQPQHF.

This chain links TRBV7-9 with TRBJ2-3, with D perhaps TRBD1 (6 bases). V dropped 0 bases and J dropped 2 bases, with 15 bases sitting between them. CDR1 and CDR2 from the germline V gene are SEHNR and FQNEAQ (reference sequence). This CDR3 contains 17 residues. CDR3 in amino acids: CASSLARRLGATDTQYF. The CDR3 DNA reads as TGTGCCAGCAGCTTAGCGCGTCGGCTGGGGGCCACAGATACGCAGTATTTT.

This chain joins TRBV6-5 and TRBJ1-1; D may be TRBD1 (5 bases). The CDR3 totals 13 residues. The V and J ends lost 6 bases and 11 bases respectively, with 19 bases between them. From germline, CDR1 is MNHEY and CDR2 SVGAGI. CDR3 coding DNA: TGTGCCAGCAGACTAGTCGGGGGTAGAATGGCTTTCTTT. This codes for CASRLVGGRMAFF.

The chain uses TRBV19 and TRBJ2-7, with TRBD1 matching 8 bases. The ends lost 3 bases at V and 3 bases at J; junction bases unmatched: 13. Germline-derived CDR1 and CDR2 are LNHDA and SQIVND (reference sequence). The CDR3 is made up of 17 amino acids. The CDR3 is CASSIRTDRGLLYEQYF. CDR3 nucleotide sequence: TGTGCCAGTAGTATCAGGACCGACAGGGGACTTCTCTACGAGCAGTACTTC.

V and J are TRBV6-2 or TRBV6-3 and TRBJ1-1; 9 positions agree with TRBD1. Germline CDR1 is MNHEY and CDR2 is SVGEGT. The CDR3 runs to 16 residues. Unmatched junction bases numbered 6, after V lost 0 bases and J lost 4 bases. The CDR3 DNA is TGTGCCAGCAGTTACTCAATTGACAGGGGGTTCACTGAAGCTTTCTTT. It encodes CASSYSIDRGFTEAFF.

The chain has TRBV7-2 and TRBJ1-2; D might be TRBD1 (5 bases). Per the germline V gene, CDR1 is SGHTA and CDR2 is FQGNSA. The CDR3 is made up of 13 amino acids. With 5 bases removed from V and 5 bases from J, the gap between germline ends came to 12 bases. DNA for the CDR3: TGTGCCAGCAGCGCGTGGGGGGGTTATGGCTACACCTTC. Protein sequence: CASSAWGGYGYTF.

The chain has TRBV5-4 and TRBJ1-3, with 9 bases matching TRBD1. Trimming cost V 4 bases and J 3 bases; bases outside gene matches: 5. The CDR3 length is 15 residues. Germline V gene sequence: CDR1 SGHNT, CDR2 YYREEE (reference sequence). The CDR3 here is CASSTTGGFGNTIYF. The CDR3 DNA reads TGTGCCAGCAGCACAACAGGGGGCTTTGGAAACACCATATATTTT.

The rearrangement uses TRBV7-2 and TRBJ1-2; 10 nucleotides agree with TRBD1. CDR1 is SGHTA, CDR2 FQGNSA, per germline. Trimming at V came to 1 base and at J to 5 bases, leaving 7 bases not matched to a gene. The CDR3 runs 16 residues. The CDR3 DNA reads as TGTGCCAGCAGCTTAGTTAGTAGACAGGGGGCGTATGGCTACACCTTC. Translation gives CASSLVSRQGAYGYTF.

The chain links TRBV25-1 to TRBJ2-7; D might be TRBD1 (5 bases). Looked up from germline, CDR1 is MGHDK and CDR2 is SYGVNS. The CDR3 loop spans 11 amino acids. The V end was cut by 4 bases, the J end by 7 bases, with 8 bases between. The CDR3 is CASSVGLEQYF. DNA for the CDR3: TGTGCCAGCAGTGTGGGGCTGGAGCAGTACTTC.

The V gene is TRBV5-1, the J gene TRBJ1-2; D is unclear. CDR3 length: 13 residues. Trimming cost V 4 bases and J 1 base, with 8 bases left between them. CDR1 is SGHRS and CDR2 is YFSETQ in the germline V gene. The chain's CDR3 is CASSPTFNYGYTF. In DNA, the CDR3 is TGCGCCAGCAGCCCCACATTTAACTATGGCTACACCTTC.

This rearrangement joins TRBV27 to TRBJ1-5; 9 bases agree with TRBD1. Germline values: CDR1 MNHEY, CDR2 SMNVEV (reference sequence). The CDR3 extends over 15 amino acids. The trim removed 2 bases at V and 5 bases at J, leaving 4 bases unmatched. Written as DNA, the CDR3 is TGTGCCAGCAGTTTAGGGACAGGGAGACATCAGCCCCAGCATTTT. Translating it yields CASSLGTGRHQPQHF.

The J gene is TRBJ1-2, the V gene TRBV11-3; D gene unclear. Germline-derived CDR1 and CDR2 are SGHNT and YENEEA. V dropped 5 bases and J dropped 3 bases, with 13 bases sitting between them. The CDR3 runs to 14 residues. CDR3 coding DNA: TGTGCCAGCAGCCCGCCTCAGGACTACTATGGCTACACCTTC. This translates into CASSPPQDYYGYTF.

The rearrangement links TRBV4-1 to TRBJ2-7; 7 nucleotides match TRBD2. This CDR3 spans 15 amino acids. From germline, CDR1 is MGHRA and CDR2 YSYEKL. Trimming took 2 bases from V and 0 from J; bases not matched to a gene: 4. The CDR3 DNA reads as TGCGCCAGCAGCCAAACTAGCGTTAGCTCCTACGAGCAGTACTTC. Its translation: CASSQTSVSSYEQYF.

The chain uses TRBV5-1 and TRBJ2-1; maybe TRBD1 (6 bases). This CDR3 comprises 13 residues. Germline V gene data show CDR1 as SGHRS and CDR2 as YFSETQ. The germline V and J ends were trimmed by 2 bases and 7 bases, with 10 bases remaining between them. As DNA, the CDR3 is TGCGCCAGCAGCTTTGGTAGGGGGAATGAGCAGTTCTTC. It is translated as CASSFGRGNEQFF.

CDR3 residues: CASSHSGPGAGYGYTF. In DNA, the CDR3 is TGTGCCAGCAGTCATAGTGGACCAGGGGCTGGCTATGGCTACACCTTC. The chain has TRBV27 and TRBJ1-2; tentative D call: TRBD1 (6 bases). V gave up 5 bases and J gave up 4 bases, with 20 bases separating them. In germline, CDR1 is MNHEY, CDR2 SMNVEV (reference sequence). The CDR3 is made up of 16 amino acids.

This chain connects TRBV19 to TRBJ2-7; 8 bases map to TRBD2. Trimming cost V 3 bases and J 4 bases; bases outside gene matches: 5. The length of the CDR3 is 14 residues. CDR1 is LNHDA and CDR2 is SQIVND in the germline V gene (reference sequence). CDR3 in amino acids: CASSITSGGYEQYF. CDR3 DNA sequence: TGTGCCAGTAGTATTACTAGCGGAGGTTACGAGCAGTACTTC.

The gene calls are TRBV6-5 and TRBJ1-1; perhaps TRBD1 as D (5 bases). The V and J ends lost 4 bases and 8 bases respectively, with 14 bases between them. The CDR3 spans 13 residues. Looked up from germline, CDR1 is MNHEY and CDR2 is SVGAGI. This chain's CDR3 is CASSWSPGNEAFF. CDR3 bases: TGTGCCAGCAGTTGGAGCCCAGGGAACGAAGCTTTCTTT.

The rearrangement joins TRBV6-5 to TRBJ2-7, with 7 bases that match TRBD2. Germline loops: CDR1 MNHEY, CDR2 SVGAGI. This CDR3 has 15 residues. The junction had 9 bases not matched to a gene; V was cut back by 5 bases and J by 2 bases. In DNA, the CDR3 is TGTGCCAGCAGTACCCATCCAGCGGGGACCTACGAGCAGTACTTC. Translation gives CASSTHPAGTYEQYF.

J is TRBJ1-5 and V is TRBV3-1 (or the pseudogene TRBV3-2), with no clear D. CDR1 is LGHDT and CDR2 is YNNKEL in the germline V gene (reference sequence). CDR3 length: 12 residues. Trimming removed 1 base at V and 7 bases at J, with 5 bases between. The DNA of the CDR3 is TGTGCCAGCAGCCAAGGGGCGCAGCCCCAGCATTTT. Translated: CASSQGAQPQHF.

The genes are TRBV7-9 and TRBJ1-4; 7 nucleotides agree with TRBD1. This CDR3 is built from 15 residues. From germline, CDR1 is SEHNR and CDR2 FQNEAQ (reference sequence). V shed 3 bases and J 5 bases; nucleotides not matched to a gene: 6. CDR3 sequence: CASSFPGQKNEKLFF. CDR3 DNA: TGTGCCAGCAGCTTCCCGGGACAGAAGAATGAAAAACTGTTTTTT.

This clone is a singleton in its sample. V usage is TRBV5-1 and J usage is TRBJ2-6; 8 nucleotides align to TRBD1. Germline CDR1 SGHRS, CDR2 YFSETQ. CDR3 length: 17 amino acids. V was pared by 3 bases and J by 0 bases, with 5 bases of the junction left unmatched. The CDR3 DNA follows: TGCGCCAGCAGCTCGACAGGGGTCAGCTCTGGGGCCAACGTCCTGACTTTC. This encodes CASSSTGVSSGANVLTF.